This note documents a single T cell receptor beta chain sequence. The sample originates from a study of blood T cell repertoires in COVID-19. The CDR3 has 14 residues. The V gene's germline CDR1 is SGHRS and CDR2 YFSETQ. V shed 4 bases, J shed 7 bases, and the junction held 8 bases outside the gene matches. Libraries were prepared by immunoSEQ multiplex PCR; TCRdb keeps only in-frame clonotypes and omits some of them. The table has 150,000 to 200,000 clones, around 89% seen once. The chain carries TRBV5-1 and TRBJ1-5; TRBD1 agrees at 7 bases. Material for sequencing was PBMCs or T cells enriched from blood (not recorded which). This TCR came from a woman under 30 who had recovered from COVID-19. CDR3 sequence: CASSIGQAGQPQHF. The CDR3 region has the DNA TGCGCCAGCAGCATCGGACAGGCAGGGCAGCCCCAGCATTTT.